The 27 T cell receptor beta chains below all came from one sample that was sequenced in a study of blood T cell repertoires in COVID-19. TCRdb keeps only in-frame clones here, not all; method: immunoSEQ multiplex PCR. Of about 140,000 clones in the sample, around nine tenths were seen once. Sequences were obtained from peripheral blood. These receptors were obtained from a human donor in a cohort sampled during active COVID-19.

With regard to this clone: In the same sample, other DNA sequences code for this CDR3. CDR3 region: CASSLQGSTNEKLFF. CDR3 nucleotide sequence: TGCGCCAGCAGCCTCCAGGGGAGTACTAATGAAAAACTGTTTTTT. V is TRBV5-1 and J is TRBJ1-4; weak D call: TRBD1 (6 bases). The germline V gene has CDR1 SGHRS and CDR2 YFSETQ. The CDR3 is made up of 15 amino acids. Between the trimmed V and J ends, which lost 4 bases and 2 bases, there was a span of 12 bases.

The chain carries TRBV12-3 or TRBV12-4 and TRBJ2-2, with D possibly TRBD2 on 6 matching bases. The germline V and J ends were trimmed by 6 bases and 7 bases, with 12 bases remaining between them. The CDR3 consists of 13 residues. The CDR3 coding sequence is TGTGCCAGCAGCGGGAGATGGGGCGGGGAGCTGTTTTTT. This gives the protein CASSGRWGGELFF.

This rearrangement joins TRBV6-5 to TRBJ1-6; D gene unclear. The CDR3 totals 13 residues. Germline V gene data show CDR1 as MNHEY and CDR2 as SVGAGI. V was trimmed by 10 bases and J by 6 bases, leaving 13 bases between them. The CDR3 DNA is TGTGCCACTAGGATATCGGGTAATTCACCCCTCCACTTT. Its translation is CATRISGNSPLHF.

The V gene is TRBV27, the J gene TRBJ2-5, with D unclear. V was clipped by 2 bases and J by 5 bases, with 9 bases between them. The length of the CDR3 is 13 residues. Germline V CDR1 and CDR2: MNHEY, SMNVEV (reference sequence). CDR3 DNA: TGTGCCAGCAGTTTAAACCTCCGGGAGACCCAGTACTTC. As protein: CASSLNLRETQYF.

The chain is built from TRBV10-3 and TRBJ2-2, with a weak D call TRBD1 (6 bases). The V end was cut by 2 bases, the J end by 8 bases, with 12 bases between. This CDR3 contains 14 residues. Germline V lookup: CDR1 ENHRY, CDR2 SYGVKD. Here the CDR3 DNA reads TGTGCCATCAGTGAGGTGGGGGCGAGGGGGGAGCTGTTTTTT. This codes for CAISEVGARGELFF.

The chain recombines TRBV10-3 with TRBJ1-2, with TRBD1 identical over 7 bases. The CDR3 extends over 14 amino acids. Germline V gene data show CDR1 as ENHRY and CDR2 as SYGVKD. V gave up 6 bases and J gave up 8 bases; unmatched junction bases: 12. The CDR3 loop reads CAISRDSKGVGYTF. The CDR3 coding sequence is TGTGCCATCAGCCGGGACAGTAAAGGTGTCGGCTACACCTTC.

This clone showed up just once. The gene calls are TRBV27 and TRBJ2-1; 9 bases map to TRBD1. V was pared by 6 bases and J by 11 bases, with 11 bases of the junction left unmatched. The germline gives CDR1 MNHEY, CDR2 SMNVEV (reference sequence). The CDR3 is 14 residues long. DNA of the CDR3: TGTGCCAGCAGGCGACCCGGGACAGGGTCGAAGCAGTTCTTC. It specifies CASRRPGTGSKQFF.

CDR3 sequence: CASSPGQGQVYF. CDR3 sequence (DNA): TGTGCCAGCAGCCCCGGACAGGGCCAGGTGTATTTT. This chain joins TRBV7-3 and TRBJ2-3; TRBD1 aligns across 8 bases. Trimming cost V 5 bases and J 14 bases; bases outside gene matches: 9. This CDR3 spans 12 amino acids. Germline-derived CDR1 and CDR2 are SGHTA and FQGTGA.

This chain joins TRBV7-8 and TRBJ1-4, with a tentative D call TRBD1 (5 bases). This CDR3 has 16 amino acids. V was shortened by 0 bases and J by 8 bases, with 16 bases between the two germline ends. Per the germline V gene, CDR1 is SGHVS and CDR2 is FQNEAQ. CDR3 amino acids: CASSLAGDPTIEKLFF. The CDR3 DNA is TGTGCCAGCAGCTTAGCAGGGGATCCAACTATAGAAAAACTGTTTTTT.

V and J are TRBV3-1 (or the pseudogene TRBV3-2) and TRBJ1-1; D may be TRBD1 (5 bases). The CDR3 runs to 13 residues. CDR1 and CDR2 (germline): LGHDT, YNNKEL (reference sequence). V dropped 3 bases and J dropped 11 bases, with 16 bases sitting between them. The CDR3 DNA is TGTGCCAGCAGCCACCCCTGGACAAACAAGGCTTTCTTT. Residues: CASSHPWTNKAFF.

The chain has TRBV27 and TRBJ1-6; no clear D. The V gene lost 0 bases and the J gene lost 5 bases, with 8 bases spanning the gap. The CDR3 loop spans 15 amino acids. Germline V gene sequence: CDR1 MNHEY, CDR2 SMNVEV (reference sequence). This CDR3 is CASSLSAVDNSPLHF. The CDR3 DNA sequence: TGTGCCAGCAGTTTATCTGCAGTGGATAATTCACCCCTCCACTTT.

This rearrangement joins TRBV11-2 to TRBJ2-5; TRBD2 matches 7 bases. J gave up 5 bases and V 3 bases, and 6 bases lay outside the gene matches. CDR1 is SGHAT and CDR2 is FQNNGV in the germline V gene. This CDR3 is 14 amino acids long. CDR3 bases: TGTGCCAGCAGCTTTCGGGGGAGGGCGGAGACCCAGTACTTC. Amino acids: CASSFRGRAETQYF.

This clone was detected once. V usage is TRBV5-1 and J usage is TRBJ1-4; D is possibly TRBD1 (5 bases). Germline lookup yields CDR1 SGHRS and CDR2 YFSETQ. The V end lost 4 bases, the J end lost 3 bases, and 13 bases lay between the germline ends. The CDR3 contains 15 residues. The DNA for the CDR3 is TGCGCCAGCAGCCGCGGGGGGGAGGCTAATGAAAAACTGTTTTTT. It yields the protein CASSRGGEANEKLFF.

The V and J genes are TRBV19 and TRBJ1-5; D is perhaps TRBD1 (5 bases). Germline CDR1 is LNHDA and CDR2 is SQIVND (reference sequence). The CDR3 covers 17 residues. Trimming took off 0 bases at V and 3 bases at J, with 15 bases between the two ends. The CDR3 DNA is TGTGCCAGTAGTATAGACTCTTGGATACAGGTCAATCAGCCCCAGCATTTT. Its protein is CASSIDSWIQVNQPQHF.

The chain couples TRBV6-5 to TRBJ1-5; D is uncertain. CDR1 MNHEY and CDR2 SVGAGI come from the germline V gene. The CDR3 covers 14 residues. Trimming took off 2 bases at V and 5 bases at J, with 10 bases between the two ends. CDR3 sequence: CASSYGRSDQPQHF. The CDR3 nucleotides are TGTGCCAGCAGTTACGGCCGGAGTGATCAGCCCCAGCATTTT.

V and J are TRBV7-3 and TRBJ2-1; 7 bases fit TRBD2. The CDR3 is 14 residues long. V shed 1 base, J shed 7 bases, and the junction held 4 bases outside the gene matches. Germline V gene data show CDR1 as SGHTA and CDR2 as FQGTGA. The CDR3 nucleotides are TGTGCCAGCAGCTTAAGGGGACTACCTAATGAGCAGTTCTTC. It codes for CASSLRGLPNEQFF.

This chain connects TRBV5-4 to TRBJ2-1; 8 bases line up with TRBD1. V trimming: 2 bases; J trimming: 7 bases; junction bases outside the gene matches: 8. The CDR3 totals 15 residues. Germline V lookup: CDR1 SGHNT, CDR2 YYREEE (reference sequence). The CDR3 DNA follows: TGTGCCAGCAGCTTTCAGGGGGCGGGAACAAATGAGCAGTTCTTC. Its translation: CASSFQGAGTNEQFF. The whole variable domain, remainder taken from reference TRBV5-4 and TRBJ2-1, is ETGVTQSPTHLIKTRGQQVTLRCSSQSGHNTVSWYQQALGQGPQFIFQYYREEENGRGNFPPRFSGLQFPNYSSELNVNALELDDSALYLCASSFQGAGTNEQFFGPGTRLTVL.

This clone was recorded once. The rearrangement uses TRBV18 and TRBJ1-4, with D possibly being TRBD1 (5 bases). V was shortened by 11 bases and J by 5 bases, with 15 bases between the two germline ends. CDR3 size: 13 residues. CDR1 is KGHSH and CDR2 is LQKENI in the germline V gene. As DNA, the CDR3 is TGTGCCTCCTCCCAGGGCTACAATGAAAAACTGTTTTTT. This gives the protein CASSQGYNEKLFF.

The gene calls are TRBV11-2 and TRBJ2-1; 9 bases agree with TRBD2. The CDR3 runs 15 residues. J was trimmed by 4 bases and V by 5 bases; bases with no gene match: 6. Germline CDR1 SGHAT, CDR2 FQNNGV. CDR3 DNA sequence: TGTGCCAGCAGCGCTAGGACTAGCGTATACAATGAGCAGTTCTTC. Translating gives CASSARTSVYNEQFF.

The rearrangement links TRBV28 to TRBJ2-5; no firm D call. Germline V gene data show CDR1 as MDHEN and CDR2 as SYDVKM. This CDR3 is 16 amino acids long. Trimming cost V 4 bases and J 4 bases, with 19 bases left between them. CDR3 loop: CASSSRHLFGRETQYF. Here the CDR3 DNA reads TGTGCCAGCAGTTCCCGCCATTTATTTGGGCGAGAGACCCAGTACTTC.

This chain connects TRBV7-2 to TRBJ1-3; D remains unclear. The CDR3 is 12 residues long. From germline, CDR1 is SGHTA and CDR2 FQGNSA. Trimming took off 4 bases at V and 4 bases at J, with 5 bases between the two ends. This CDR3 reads CASSSQGNTIYF. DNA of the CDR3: TGTGCCAGCAGCTCACAGGGAAACACCATATATTTT.

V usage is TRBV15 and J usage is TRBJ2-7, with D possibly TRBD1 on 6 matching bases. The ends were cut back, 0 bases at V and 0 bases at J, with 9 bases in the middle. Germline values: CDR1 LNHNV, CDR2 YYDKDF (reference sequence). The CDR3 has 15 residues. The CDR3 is CATSRDRGLSYEQYF. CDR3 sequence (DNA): TGTGCCACCAGCAGAGACAGGGGCCTCTCCTACGAGCAGTACTTC.

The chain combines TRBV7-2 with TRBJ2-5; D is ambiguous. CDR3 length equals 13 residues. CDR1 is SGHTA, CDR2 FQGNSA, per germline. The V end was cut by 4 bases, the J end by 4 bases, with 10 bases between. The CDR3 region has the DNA TGTGCCAGCAGCTCTCCGGTTGGAGAGACCCAGTACTTC. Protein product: CASSSPVGETQYF. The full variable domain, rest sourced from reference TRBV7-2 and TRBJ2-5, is GAGVSQSPSNKVTEKGKDVELRCDPISGHTALYWYRQSLGQGLEFLIYFQGNSAPDKSGLPSDRFSAERTGGSVSTLTIQRTQQEDSAVYLCASSSPVGETQYFGPGTRLLVL.

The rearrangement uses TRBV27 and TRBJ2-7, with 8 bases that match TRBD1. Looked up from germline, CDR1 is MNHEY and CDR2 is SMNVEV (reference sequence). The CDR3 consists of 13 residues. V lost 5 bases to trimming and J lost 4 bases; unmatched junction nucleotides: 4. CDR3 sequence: CASSIDRGYEQYF. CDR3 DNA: TGTGCCAGCAGTATAGACAGGGGTTACGAGCAGTACTTC.

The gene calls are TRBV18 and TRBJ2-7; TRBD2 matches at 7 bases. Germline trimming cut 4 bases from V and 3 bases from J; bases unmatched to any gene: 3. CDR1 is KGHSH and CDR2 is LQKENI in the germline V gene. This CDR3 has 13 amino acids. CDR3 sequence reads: CASSQGRDYEQYF. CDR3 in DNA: TGTGCCAGCTCACAAGGGAGGGACTACGAGCAGTACTTC. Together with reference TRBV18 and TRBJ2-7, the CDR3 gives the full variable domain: NAGVMQNPRHLVRRRGQEARLRCSPMKGHSHVYWYRQLPEEGLKFMVYLQKENIIDESGMPKERFSAEFPKEGPSILRIQQVVRGDSAAYFCASSQGRDYEQYFGPGTRLTVT.

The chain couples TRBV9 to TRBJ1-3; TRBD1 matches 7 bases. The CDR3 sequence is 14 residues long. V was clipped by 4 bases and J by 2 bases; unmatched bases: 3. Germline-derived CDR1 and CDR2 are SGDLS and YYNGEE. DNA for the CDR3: TGTGCCAGCAGCCCTGACAGGGCTGGAAACACCATATATTTT. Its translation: CASSPDRAGNTIYF.

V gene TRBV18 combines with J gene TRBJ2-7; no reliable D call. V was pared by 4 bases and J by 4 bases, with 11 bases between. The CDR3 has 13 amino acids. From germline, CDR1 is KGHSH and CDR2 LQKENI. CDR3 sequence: CASSLTSYYEQYF. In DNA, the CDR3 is TGTGCCAGCTCACTGACTTCCTATTACGAGCAGTACTTC.